This T cell receptor (beta chain) was recovered during a study of blood T cell repertoires in COVID-19. Overall study: The samples span acute and convalescent COVID-19 from the United States, Italy and Spain. From T cells, B-cell-depleted T cells, or PBMCs came the material, which was cDNA or gDNA.

Assay used: immunoSEQ multiplex PCR; TCRdb lists only in-frame clones, some missing. The sample yields roughly 190,000 clones, about 81% seen once. Seattle patient enrollment occurred during active infection, with longitudinal follow-up thereafter. Germline V lookup: CDR1 MGHRA, CDR2 YSYEKL. V lost 3 bases to trimming and J lost 2 bases; unmatched junction nucleotides: 1. CDR3 length equals 14 residues. The specimen sequenced was peripheral blood. The sequence derives from a woman in her sixties with COVID-19, enrolled during active disease. The V and J genes are TRBV4-1 and TRBJ1-5; 7 bases are shared with TRBD1. The CDR3 sequence is CASSHTGGNQPQHF. The CDR3 DNA reads TGCGCCAGCAGCCACACAGGGGGCAATCAGCCCCAGCATTTT.